This T cell receptor (beta chain) was observed in a study of blood T cell repertoires in COVID-19. Study as a whole: The analysed material was cDNA or gDNA that came from T cells, B-cell-depleted T cells, or PBMCs.

The length of the CDR3 is 14 residues. The V and J ends lost 3 bases and 4 bases respectively, with 13 bases between them. Looked up from germline, CDR1 is DFQATT and CDR2 is SNEGSKA (reference sequence). Repertoires were generated with immunoSEQ multiplex PCR, while TCRdb's copy carries only in-frame clones and drops some. The table lists 300,000 to 400,000 clones, approximately 88% of them singletons, with 1.5% to 2% in the top ten. This clone showed up just once. This chain connects TRBV20-1 to TRBJ1-5; D might be TRBD1 (6 bases). The sequencing sample was made of peripheral blood. The receptor comes from a woman aged 25 to 39 with COVID-19, enrolled during active disease. Written as DNA, the CDR3 is TGCAGTGCTAGTACAGGGAGGGTAAATCAGCCCCAGCATTTT. It encodes CSASTGRVNQPQHF.